Shown below are 23 T cell receptor beta chains from a single sample sequenced in a study of chemoradiotherapy in HPV16-positive cancers. Generated by immunoSEQ multiplex PCR, the TCRdb table keeps only in-frame clones and is missing some. Of more than 9,000 clones listed, around 87% were seen once; the top ten hold 2.7%. Collection took place from a patient who underwent chemoradiotherapy. Receptors originate from a human donor with HPV-associated anogenital cancer.

The chain recombines TRBV5-1 with TRBJ2-1; D might be TRBD1 (6 bases). CDR1 and CDR2 (germline): SGHRS, YFSETQ. The length of the CDR3 is 14 residues. Deletions cut 4 bases from V and 4 bases from J, with 12 bases between. This CDR3 is CASSPQGRYNEQFF. CDR3 DNA: TGCGCCAGCAGCCCACAGGGCCGGTACAATGAGCAGTTCTTC.

The chain has TRBV6-5 and TRBJ2-5; 8 positions agree with TRBD2. The germline V gene has CDR1 MNHEY and CDR2 SVGAGI. Losses at the gene ends were 6 bases for V and 1 base for J; bases not matched to a gene: 7. CDR3 size: 15 residues. This CDR3 is CASRGFSGAQETQYF. CDR3 bases: TGTGCCAGCAGGGGATTTAGCGGGGCCCAAGAGACCCAGTACTTC.

The chain carries TRBV5-4 and TRBJ1-2; D might be TRBD1 (6 bases). V lost 3 bases, J lost 0 bases, and 9 bases lay in between. Germline V gives CDR1 SGHNT, CDR2 YYREEE (reference sequence). The CDR3 is made up of 14 amino acids. DNA of the CDR3: TGTGCCAGCAGCTGGGGACACTCTAACTATGGCTACACCTTC. Translation: CASSWGHSNYGYTF.

The genes are TRBV5-1 and TRBJ2-5; weak D call: TRBD1 (6 bases). CDR1 is SGHRS and CDR2 is YFSETQ in the germline V gene. V lost 0 bases, J lost 4 bases, and 13 bases lay in between. This CDR3 region has 15 residues. The CDR3 coding sequence is TGCGCCAGCAGCTTGGCCCAGGGGATAGCAGAGACCCAGTACTTC. As protein: CASSLAQGIAETQYF.

V is TRBV7-2 and J is TRBJ2-5; 8 nucleotides line up with TRBD2. The germline CDR1 and CDR2 sequences are SGHTA and FQGNSA. J gave up 5 bases and V 2 bases, and 1 base lay outside the gene matches. The CDR3 length is 13 residues. CDR3 sequence: CASSLRGGETQYF. The CDR3 DNA reads as TGTGCCAGCAGCTTACGGGGGGGGGAGACCCAGTACTTC.

The rearrangement joins TRBV5-1 to TRBJ1-4, with 8 nucleotides matching TRBD1. The J segment lost 3 bases and the V segment lost 5 bases, leaving 9 bases of the junction unmatched. CDR1 is SGHRS, CDR2 YFSETQ, per germline. The CDR3 totals 16 residues. The DNA for the CDR3 is TGCGCCAGCAGATACAGGGGGGTAGATGCTAATGAAAAACTGTTTTTT. It translates to CASRYRGVDANEKLFF.

The chain recombines TRBV4-1 with TRBJ1-4, with a possible D match to TRBD1 (5 bases). The CDR3 spans 16 residues. The germline V gene has CDR1 MGHRA and CDR2 YSYEKL. Trimming left V 4 bases short and J 8 bases short, with 20 bases between. The CDR3 DNA reads as TGCGCCAGCAGCCGGCGGGTCCCGAACAGACAGGAAAAACTGTTTTTT. Residues: CASSRRVPNRQEKLFF.

The rearrangement links TRBV7-2 to TRBJ2-7, with TRBD2 as a possible D gene (6 bases). This CDR3 has 17 residues. V lost 0 bases, J lost 6 bases, and 21 bases lay in between. Germline CDR1 reads SGHTA; CDR2 reads FQGNSA. The CDR3 sequence is CASSLAPVVGRGGEQYF. The CDR3 nucleotides read TGTGCCAGCAGCTTAGCCCCTGTGGTTGGTAGGGGAGGCGAGCAGTACTTC.

The chain links TRBV4-1 to TRBJ2-2; TRBD2 aligns across 8 bases. The CDR3 totals 15 residues. V dropped 5 bases and J dropped 5; count of bases not matched to a gene: 7. Germline V CDR1 and CDR2: MGHRA, YSYEKL. CDR3 region: CASSSTSGLTGELFF. In DNA form, the CDR3 reads TGCGCCAGCAGCTCCACTAGCGGACTGACCGGGGAGCTGTTTTTT.

The chain is built from TRBV12-5 and TRBJ1-1; a weak D match, TRBD1 (5 bases). Germline-derived CDR1 and CDR2 are LGHNT and FRNRAP. V dropped 7 bases and J dropped 3 bases, with 12 bases sitting between them. The CDR3 extends over 13 amino acids. CDR3 DNA: TGTGCTAGTGCCCCAACAGGAGACACTGAAGCTTTCTTT. This codes for CASAPTGDTEAFF.

The chain uses TRBV25-1 and TRBJ2-1; D is ambiguous. This CDR3 has 14 amino acids. The V and J ends lost 2 bases and 7 bases respectively, with 12 bases between them. CDR1 is MGHDK and CDR2 is SYGVNS in the germline V gene. The DNA for the CDR3 is TGTGCCAGCAGTGAAACCGGGCCACAGAATGAGCAGTTCTTC. Its protein is CASSETGPQNEQFF.

The V and J genes are TRBV19 and TRBJ2-2; 13 nucleotides match TRBD2. V shed 4 bases, J shed 5 bases, and the junction held 4 bases outside the gene matches. The CDR3 length is 16 residues. Per germline, CDR1 LNHDA and CDR2 SQIVND (reference sequence). For the CDR3, the DNA is TGTGCCAGTAGTAGACTAGCGGGGGGAGGGACCGGGGAGCTGTTTTTT. Residues: CASSRLAGGGTGELFF.

Note on this clone: The conserved phenylalanine or tryptophan is not found at the CDR3 terminus, so this likely reflects a read error. The DNA of the CDR3 is TGTGCCAGCAGCCGGCGCAGACAGGGGATGACTGAAGCTTTCTCT. Protein sequence: CASSRRRQGMTEAFS. The chain recombines TRBV13 with TRBJ1-1, with 8 positions matching TRBD1. The ends lost 5 bases at V and 5 bases at J; junction bases unmatched: 10. Germline lookup yields CDR1 PRHDT and CDR2 FYEKMQ (reference sequence). CDR3 size: 15 residues.

The V call is TRBV7-8, the J call TRBJ2-7; 7 nucleotides line up with TRBD2. This CDR3 is 14 amino acids long. Germline trimming cut 0 bases from V and 2 bases from J; bases unmatched to any gene: 1. Germline CDR1 and CDR2: SGHVS and FQNEAQ. The DNA for the CDR3 is TGTGCCAGCAGCTTAGCGGGAGGGCCCTACGAGCAGTACTTC. Its translation is CASSLAGGPYEQYF.

This rearrangement joins TRBV2 to TRBJ2-2, with D perhaps TRBD2 (5 bases). The CDR3 consists of 14 residues. Germline V lookup: CDR1 SNHLY, CDR2 FYNNEI. V lost 6 bases and J lost 1, with 9 bases in between. The CDR3 protein is CASRREWNTGELFF. The CDR3 DNA sequence: TGTGCCAGCAGGAGGGAGTGGAACACCGGGGAGCTGTTTTTT.

This chain links TRBV11-2 with TRBJ2-3, with 8 bases lining up with TRBD1. CDR3 length: 15 residues. Trimming removed 1 base from V and 3 bases from J; junction bases left unmatched: 3. Germline V CDR1 and CDR2: SGHAT, FQNNGV. Here the CDR3 reads CASSLGTGLTDTQYF. CDR3 coding DNA: TGTGCCAGCAGCTTAGGGACAGGGTTAACAGATACGCAGTATTTT.

This sequence joins TRBV7-9 and TRBJ1-1; D is uncertain. CDR3 length: 12 residues. Trimming pared 4 bases from V and 7 bases from J, leaving 10 bases between. Germline CDR1 reads SEHNR; CDR2 reads FQNEAQ (reference sequence). The CDR3 DNA reads TGTGCCAGCAGCTCGGAAGAACTTGAAGCTTTCTTT. It translates to CASSSEELEAFF. The variable domain in full, completed from reference TRBV7-9 and TRBJ1-1, reads DTGVSQNPRHKITKRGQNVTFRCDPISEHNRLYWYRQTLGQGPEFLTYFQNEAQLEKSRLLSDRFSAERPKGSFSTLEIQRTEQGDSAMYLCASSSEELEAFFGQGTRLTVV.

CDR3 protein: CASSPSTPGLGSYEQYF. Here the CDR3 DNA reads TGTGCCAGCAGCCCCTCTACCCCAGGGTTGGGGTCCTACGAGCAGTACTTC. This chain joins TRBV7-9 and TRBJ2-5, with a tentative D call TRBD1 (5 bases). The J call is uncertain, as TRBJ2-7 better fits the DNA end. The CDR3 sequence is 17 residues long. Germline V CDR1 and CDR2: SEHNR, FQNEAQ (reference sequence).

The J gene is TRBJ2-1, the V gene TRBV30; 13 positions match TRBD2. CDR1 is GTSNPN and CDR2 is SVGIG in the germline V gene (reference sequence). J lost 4 bases, V lost 3 bases, and 3 bases had no gene match. The CDR3 is made up of 15 amino acids. CDR3 bases: TGTGCCTGGAGGACTAGCGGGGGGTTTTACAATGAGCAGTTCTTC. Its translation: CAWRTSGGFYNEQFF.

The CDR3 loop is CSVEQTGEAFF. In DNA, the CDR3 is TGCAGCGTTGAGCAGACGGGTGAAGCTTTCTTT. The chain has TRBV29-1 and TRBJ1-1, with D uncertain. CDR3 size: 11 residues. The V and J ends lost 3 bases and 7 bases respectively, with 9 bases between them. In germline, CDR1 is SQVTM, CDR2 ANQGSEA.

J is TRBJ1-4 and V is TRBV7-6, with D perhaps matching TRBD1 (6 bases). CDR1 and CDR2 from the germline V gene are SGHVS and FNYEAQ. V was clipped by 5 bases and J by 5 bases, with 18 bases between them. The CDR3 covers 16 residues. The CDR3 nucleotides are TGTGCCAGCAGCCCAAGTCGGGGGGCCCAAAATGAAAAACTGTTTTTT. The encoded protein is CASSPSRGAQNEKLFF.

V usage is TRBV19 and J usage is TRBJ2-3; 10 nucleotides match TRBD2. The trim removed 0 bases at V and 1 base at J, leaving 1 base unmatched. Germline V gives CDR1 LNHDA, CDR2 SQIVND (reference sequence). This CDR3 is built from 16 residues. The CDR3 sequence is CASSIDSGGRTDTQYF. The CDR3 nucleotides read TGTGCCAGTAGTATAGATAGCGGGGGGCGCACAGATACGCAGTATTTT.

V is TRBV27 and J is TRBJ2-5, with a weak D call TRBD1 (11 bases). CDR3 length: 19 residues. Trimming pared 6 bases from V and 6 bases from J, leaving 32 bases between. The V gene's germline CDR1 is MNHEY and CDR2 SMNVEV (reference sequence). CDR3 nucleotides: TGTGCCAGCAGGAGGACAGGGGGCAAGGCTAGCGGGAGTTCGAAGACCCAGTACTTC. This codes for CASRRTGGKASGSSKTQYF.